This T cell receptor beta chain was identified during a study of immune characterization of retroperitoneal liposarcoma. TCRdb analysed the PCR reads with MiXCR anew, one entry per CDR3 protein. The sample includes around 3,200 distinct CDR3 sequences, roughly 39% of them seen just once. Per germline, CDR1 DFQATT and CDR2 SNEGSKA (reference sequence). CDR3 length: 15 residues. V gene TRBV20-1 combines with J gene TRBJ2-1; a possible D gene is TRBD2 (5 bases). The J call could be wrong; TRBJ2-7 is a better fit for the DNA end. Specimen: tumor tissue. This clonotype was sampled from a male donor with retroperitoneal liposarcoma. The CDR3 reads CSARELARVSYEQYF. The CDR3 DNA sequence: TGCAGTGCTAGAGAATTAGCGCGAGTGTCCTACGAGCAGTACTTC.